This TCR beta chain was sequenced for a study of blood T cell repertoires in COVID-19. In the study overall: Sites across the United States, Italy and Spain contributed samples from acute and convalescent COVID-19.

This clone was detected once. Participant reports of clinical history set cohort assignment. The CDR3 extends over 14 amino acids. Losses at the gene ends were 5 bases for V and 4 bases for J; bases not matched to a gene: 6. Germline assignment: CDR1 MNHEY and CDR2 SMNVEV (reference sequence). In the original workflow: Scientists estimated how many nucleated cells there were by amplifying reference gene primers. Repertoires were generated with immunoSEQ multiplex PCR, while TCRdb's copy carries only in-frame clones and drops some. V and J calls and clone size are as listed in that table; D and trimming were resolved from the DNA. The data show approximately 440,000 clones, roughly 87% seen once.

The sequence came from a man younger than 35 who had recovered from COVID-19. Specimen: PBMCs or T cells enriched from blood (not recorded which). The chain recombines TRBV27 with TRBJ1-1; 8 positions match TRBD1. The CDR3, as DNA: TGTGCCAGCAGTGCCTTGACAGGGGCCACTGAAGCTTTCTTT. Encoded protein: CASSALTGATEAFF.